Sequencing of this T cell receptor beta chain was carried out in a study of blood T cell repertoires in COVID-19. At the level of the study: In each case, the material was cDNA or gDNA derived from T cells, B-cell-depleted T cells, or PBMCs.

This clone has only one observation. Before they entered the study, exposed participants had met a COVID-19 case within 2 weeks. Repertoires were generated with immunoSEQ multiplex PCR, while TCRdb's copy carries only in-frame clones and drops some. This repertoire shows fewer than 400,000 clones, 90% found once; its top ten account for roughly 3.6%. The CDR3 is made up of 16 amino acids. Germline V gives CDR1 SGHTA, CDR2 FQGNSA. V shed 1 base, J shed 11 bases, and the junction held 13 bases outside the gene matches. The rearrangement links TRBV7-2 to TRBJ2-7; 11 bases agree with TRBD1. The TCR sequence derives from a woman aged 25 to 45 who had been exposed to COVID-19. Sequenced input: PBMCs or T cells enriched from blood (not recorded which). CDR3 DNA: TGTGCCAGCAGCTTAGAATCGGGACAGGGGGGGATTAGGGAGTACTTC. It yields the protein CASSLESGQGGIREYF.